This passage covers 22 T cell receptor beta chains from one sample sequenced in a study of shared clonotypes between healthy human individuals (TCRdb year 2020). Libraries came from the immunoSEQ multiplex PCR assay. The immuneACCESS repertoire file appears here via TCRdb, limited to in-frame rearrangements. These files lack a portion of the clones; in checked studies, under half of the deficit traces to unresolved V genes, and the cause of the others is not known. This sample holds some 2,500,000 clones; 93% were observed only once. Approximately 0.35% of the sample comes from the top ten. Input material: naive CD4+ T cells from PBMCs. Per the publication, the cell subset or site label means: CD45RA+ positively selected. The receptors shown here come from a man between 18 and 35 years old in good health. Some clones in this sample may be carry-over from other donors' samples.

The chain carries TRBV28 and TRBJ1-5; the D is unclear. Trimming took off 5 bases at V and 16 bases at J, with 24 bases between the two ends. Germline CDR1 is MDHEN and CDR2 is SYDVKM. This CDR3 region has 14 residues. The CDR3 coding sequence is TGTGCCAGCAGTATCAGTGATAGCAATCCCCTCGGACATTTT. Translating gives CASSISDSNPLGHF.

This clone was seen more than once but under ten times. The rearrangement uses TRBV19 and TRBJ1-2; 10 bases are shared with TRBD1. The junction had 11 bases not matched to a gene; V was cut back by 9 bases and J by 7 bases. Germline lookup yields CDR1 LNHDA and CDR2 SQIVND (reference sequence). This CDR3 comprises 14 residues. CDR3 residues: CASYPPGTGVGYTF. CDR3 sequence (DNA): TGTGCCAGCTACCCGCCGGGGACAGGGGTTGGCTACACCTTC.

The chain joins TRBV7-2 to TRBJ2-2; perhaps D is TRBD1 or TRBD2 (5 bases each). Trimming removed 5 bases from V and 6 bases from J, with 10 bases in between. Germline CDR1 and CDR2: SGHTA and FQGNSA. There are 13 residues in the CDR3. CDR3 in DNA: TGTGCCAGCAGCCTGGGGGTGGCCGGGGAGCTGTTTTTT. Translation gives CASSLGVAGELFF. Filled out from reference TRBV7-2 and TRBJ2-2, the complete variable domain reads GAGVSQSPSNKVTEKGKDVELRCDPISGHTALYWYRQSLGQGLEFLIYFQGNSAPDKSGLPSDRFSAERTGGSVSTLTIQRTQQEDSAVYLCASSLGVAGELFFGEGSRLTVL.

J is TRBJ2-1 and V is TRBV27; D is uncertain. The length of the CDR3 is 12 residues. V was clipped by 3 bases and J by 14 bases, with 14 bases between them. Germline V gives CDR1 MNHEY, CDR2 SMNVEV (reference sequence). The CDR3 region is CASSFNSRVEFF. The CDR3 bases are TGTGCCAGCAGTTTCAATTCAAGAGTCGAGTTCTTC.

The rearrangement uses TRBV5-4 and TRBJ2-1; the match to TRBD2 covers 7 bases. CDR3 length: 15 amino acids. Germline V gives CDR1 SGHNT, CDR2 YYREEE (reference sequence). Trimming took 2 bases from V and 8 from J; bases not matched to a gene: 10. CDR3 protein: CASSFAGRSRDEQFF. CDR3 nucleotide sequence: TGTGCCAGCAGCTTCGCCGGGAGGTCCCGCGATGAGCAGTTCTTC.

CDR3 amino acids: CAWSDPGRRIVGYEQYF. CDR3 in DNA: TGTGCCTGGAGTGATCCGGGACGGAGAATAGTAGGCTACGAGCAGTACTTC. The V and J genes are TRBV30 and TRBJ2-7, with D tentatively TRBD1 or TRBD2 (5 bases each). V was pared by 1 base and J by 3 bases, with 22 bases between. CDR1 GTSNPN and CDR2 SVGIG come from the germline V gene (reference sequence). The CDR3 loop spans 17 amino acids. The whole variable domain, remainder taken from reference TRBV30 and TRBJ2-7, is SQTIHQWPATLVQPVGSPLSLECTVEGTSNPNLYWYRQAAGRGLQLLFYSVGIGQISSEVPQNLSASRPQDRQFILSSKKLLLSDSGFYLCAWSDPGRRIVGYEQYFGPGTRLTVT.

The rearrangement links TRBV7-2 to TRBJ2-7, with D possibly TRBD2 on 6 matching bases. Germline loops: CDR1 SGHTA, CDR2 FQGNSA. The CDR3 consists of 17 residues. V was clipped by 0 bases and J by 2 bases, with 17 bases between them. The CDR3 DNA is TGTGCCAGCAGCTTAGCGCGGGGCAGAGGAGCCCCCTACGAGCAGTACTTC. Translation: CASSLARGRGAPYEQYF.

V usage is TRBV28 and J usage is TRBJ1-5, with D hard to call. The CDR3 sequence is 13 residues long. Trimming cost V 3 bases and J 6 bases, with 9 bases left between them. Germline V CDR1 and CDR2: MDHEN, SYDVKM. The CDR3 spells CASSFSVPQPQHF. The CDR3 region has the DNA TGTGCCAGCAGTTTCTCAGTACCTCAGCCCCAGCATTTT.

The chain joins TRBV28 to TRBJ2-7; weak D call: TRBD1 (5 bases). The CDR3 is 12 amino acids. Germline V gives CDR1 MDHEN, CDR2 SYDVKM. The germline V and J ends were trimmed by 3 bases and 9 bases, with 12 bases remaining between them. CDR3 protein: CASSFRAQGQYF. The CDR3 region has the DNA TGTGCCAGCAGTTTCAGGGCGCAGGGGCAGTACTTC.

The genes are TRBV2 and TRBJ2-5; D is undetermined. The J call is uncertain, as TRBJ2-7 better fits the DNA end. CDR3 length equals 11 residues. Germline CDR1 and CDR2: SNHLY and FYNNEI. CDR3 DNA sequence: TGTGCCAGCAGTCCCCGGGACGAGCAGTACTTC. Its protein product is CASSPRDEQYF.

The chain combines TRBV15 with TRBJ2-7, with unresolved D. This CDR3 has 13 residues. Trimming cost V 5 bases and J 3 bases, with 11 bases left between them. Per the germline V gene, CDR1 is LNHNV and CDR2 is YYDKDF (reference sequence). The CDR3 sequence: CATSYSNRYEQYF. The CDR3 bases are TGTGCCACCAGCTACTCAAATCGCTACGAGCAGTACTTC.

CDR3 residues: CASSFSPGRRNTQYF. CDR3 DNA: TGTGCCAGCAGTTTTTCGCCGGGACGGAGGAATACGCAGTATTTT. The chain couples TRBV28 to TRBJ2-3; D could derive from TRBD1 or TRBD2 (5 bases each). The germline V gene has CDR1 MDHEN and CDR2 SYDVKM. This CDR3 contains 15 residues. V lost 3 bases and J 7 bases, leaving 17 bases between the germline ends.

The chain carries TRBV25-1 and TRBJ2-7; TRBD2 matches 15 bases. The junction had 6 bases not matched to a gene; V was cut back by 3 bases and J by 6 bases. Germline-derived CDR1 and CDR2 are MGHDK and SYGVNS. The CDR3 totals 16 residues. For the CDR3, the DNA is TGTGCCAGCAGTGACGGACTAGCGGGAGGGCCCCCCGAGCAGTACTTC. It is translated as CASSDGLAGGPPEQYF.

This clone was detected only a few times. Here the CDR3 reads CASNGDSNQPQHF. Written as DNA, the CDR3 is TGTGCCAGCAATGGAGATAGCAATCAGCCCCAGCATTTT. The chain has TRBV2 and TRBJ1-5; D unclear. The CDR3 consists of 13 residues. Per the germline V gene, CDR1 is SNHLY and CDR2 is FYNNEI. Between the trimmed V and J ends, which lost 7 bases and 0 bases, there was a span of 7 bases.

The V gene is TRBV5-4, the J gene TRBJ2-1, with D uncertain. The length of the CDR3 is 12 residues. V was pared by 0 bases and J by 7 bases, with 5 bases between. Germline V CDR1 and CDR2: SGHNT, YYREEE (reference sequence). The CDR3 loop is CASSLAVNEQFF. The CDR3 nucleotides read TGTGCCAGCAGCTTGGCAGTGAATGAGCAGTTCTTC.

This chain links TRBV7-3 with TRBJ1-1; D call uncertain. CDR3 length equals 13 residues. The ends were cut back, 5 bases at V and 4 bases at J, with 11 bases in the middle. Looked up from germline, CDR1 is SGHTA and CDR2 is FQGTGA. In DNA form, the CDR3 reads TGTGCCAGCAGCCATAAGTGGGGCACTGAAGCTTTCTTT. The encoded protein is CASSHKWGTEAFF.

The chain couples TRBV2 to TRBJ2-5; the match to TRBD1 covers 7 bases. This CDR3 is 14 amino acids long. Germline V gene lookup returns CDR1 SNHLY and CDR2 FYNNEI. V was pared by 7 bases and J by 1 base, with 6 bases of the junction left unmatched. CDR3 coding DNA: TGTGCCAGCACCTTCAGGGGGATCCAAGAGACCCAGTACTTC. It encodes CASTFRGIQETQYF.

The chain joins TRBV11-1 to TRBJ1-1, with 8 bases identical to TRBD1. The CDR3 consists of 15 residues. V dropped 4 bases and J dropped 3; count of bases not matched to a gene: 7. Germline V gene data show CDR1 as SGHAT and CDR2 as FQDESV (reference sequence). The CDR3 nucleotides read TGTGCCAGCAGCTCCTGGACAGGGAGGGACACTGAAGCTTTCTTT. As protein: CASSSWTGRDTEAFF. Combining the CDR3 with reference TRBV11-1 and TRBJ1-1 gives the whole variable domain EAEVAQSPRYKITEKSQAVAFWCDPISGHATLYWYRQILGQGPELLVQFQDESVVDDSQLPKDRFSAERLKGVDSTLKIQPAELGDSAMYLCASSSWTGRDTEAFFGQGTRLTVV.

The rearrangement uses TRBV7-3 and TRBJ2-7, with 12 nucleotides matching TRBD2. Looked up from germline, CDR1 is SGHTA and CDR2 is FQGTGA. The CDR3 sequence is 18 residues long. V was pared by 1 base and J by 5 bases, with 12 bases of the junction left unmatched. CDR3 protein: CASSLISPSSGRADEQYF. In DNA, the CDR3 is TGTGCCAGCAGCTTAATAAGCCCTTCTAGCGGGAGGGCCGACGAGCAGTACTTC.

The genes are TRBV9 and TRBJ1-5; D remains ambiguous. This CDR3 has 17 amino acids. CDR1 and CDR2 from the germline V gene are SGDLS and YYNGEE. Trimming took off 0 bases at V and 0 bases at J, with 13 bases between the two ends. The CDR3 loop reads CASSVGEGPFSNQPQHF. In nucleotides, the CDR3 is TGTGCCAGCAGCGTAGGAGAGGGCCCGTTTAGCAATCAGCCCCAGCATTTT.

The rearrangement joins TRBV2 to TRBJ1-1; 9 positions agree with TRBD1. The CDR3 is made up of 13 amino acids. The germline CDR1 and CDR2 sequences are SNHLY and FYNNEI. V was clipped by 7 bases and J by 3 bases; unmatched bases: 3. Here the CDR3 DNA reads TGTGCCAGCAAATGGACAGGGGACACTGAAGCTTTCTTT. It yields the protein CASKWTGDTEAFF.

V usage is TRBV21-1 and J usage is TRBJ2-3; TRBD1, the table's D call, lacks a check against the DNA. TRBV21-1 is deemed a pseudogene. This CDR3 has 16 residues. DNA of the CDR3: TGTGCCAGCAGCCCCATACGAGGACAGGGGACAGATACGCAGTATTTT. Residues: CASSPIRGQGTDTQYF.